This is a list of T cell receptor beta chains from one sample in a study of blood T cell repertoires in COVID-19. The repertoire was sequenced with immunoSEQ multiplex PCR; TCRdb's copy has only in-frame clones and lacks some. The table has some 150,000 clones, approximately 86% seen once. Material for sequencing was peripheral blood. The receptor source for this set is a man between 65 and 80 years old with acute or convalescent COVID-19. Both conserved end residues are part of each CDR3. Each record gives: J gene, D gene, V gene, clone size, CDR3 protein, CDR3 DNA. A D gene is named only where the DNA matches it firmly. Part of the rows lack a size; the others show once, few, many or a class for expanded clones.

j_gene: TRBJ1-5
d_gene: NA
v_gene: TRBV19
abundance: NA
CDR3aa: CASSIAGADSPQHF
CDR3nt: TGTGCCAGTAGTATCGCAGGGGCTGACTCGCCCCAGCATTTT

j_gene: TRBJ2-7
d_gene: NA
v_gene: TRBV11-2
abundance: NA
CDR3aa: CASSQRVRGRGYEQYF
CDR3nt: TGTGCCAGCAGTCAGAGGGTCCGCGGACGAGGGTACGAGCAGTACTTC

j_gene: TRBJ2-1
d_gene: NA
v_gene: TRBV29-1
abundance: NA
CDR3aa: CSVEKGGVYNEQFF
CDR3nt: TGCAGCGTTGAAAAAGGGGGGGTTTACAATGAGCAGTTCTTC

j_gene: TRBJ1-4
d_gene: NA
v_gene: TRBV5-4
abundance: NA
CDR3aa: CASSLRGRNEKLFF
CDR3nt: TGTGCCAGCAGCTTGAGGGGCAGGAATGAAAAACTGTTTTTT

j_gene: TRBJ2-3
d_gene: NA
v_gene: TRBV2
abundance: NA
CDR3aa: CASSDSLGGGSTDTQYF
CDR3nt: TGTGCCAGCAGTGATTCCTTAGGGGGTGGGAGCACAGATACGCAGTATTTT

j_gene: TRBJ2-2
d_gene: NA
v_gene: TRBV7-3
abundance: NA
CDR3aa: CASSFYAGELFF
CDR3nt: TGTGCCAGCAGCTTCTATGCGGGGGAGCTGTTTTTT

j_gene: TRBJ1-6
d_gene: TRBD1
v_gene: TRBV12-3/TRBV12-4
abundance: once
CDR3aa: CASTLTGGSPLHF
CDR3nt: TGTGCCAGCACTTTGACAGGGGGCTCACCCCTCCACTTT

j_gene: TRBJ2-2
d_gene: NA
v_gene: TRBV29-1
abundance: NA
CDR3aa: CSVAQGLNTGELFF
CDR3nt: TGCAGCGTTGCACAGGGCTTGAACACCGGGGAGCTGTTTTTT

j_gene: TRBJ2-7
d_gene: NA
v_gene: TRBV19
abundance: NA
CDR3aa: CASSVPQGRRQYF
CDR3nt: TGTGCCAGTAGTGTACCACAGGGAAGGAGGCAGTACTTC

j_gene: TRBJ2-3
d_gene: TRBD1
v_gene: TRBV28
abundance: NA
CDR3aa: CASSLGQGSTDTQYF
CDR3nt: TGTGCCAGCAGTTTAGGACAGGGCTCGACAGATACGCAGTATTTT

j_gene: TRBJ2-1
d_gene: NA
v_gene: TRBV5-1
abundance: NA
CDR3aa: CASSSDFPGNEQFF
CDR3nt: TGCGCCAGCAGCTCGGACTTCCCGGGCAATGAGCAGTTCTTC

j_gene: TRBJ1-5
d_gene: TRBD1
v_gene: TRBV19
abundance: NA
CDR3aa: CASSKSPFDRGQGQPQHF
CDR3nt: TGTGCCAGTAGTAAATCCCCCTTCGACAGGGGGCAGGGTCAGCCCCAGCATTTT

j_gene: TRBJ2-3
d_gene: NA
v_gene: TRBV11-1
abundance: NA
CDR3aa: CASRKGGADTQYF
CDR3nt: TGTGCCAGCAGGAAAGGGGGAGCAGATACGCAGTATTTT

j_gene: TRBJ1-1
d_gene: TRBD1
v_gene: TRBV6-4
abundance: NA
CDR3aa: CASIPTRGRGLRTEAFF
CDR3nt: TGTGCCAGCATTCCCACCAGGGGAAGGGGGCTAAGGACTGAAGCTTTCTTT

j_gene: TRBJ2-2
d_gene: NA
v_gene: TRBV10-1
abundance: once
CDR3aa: CASSMDSTGELFF
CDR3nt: TGCGCCAGCAGCATGGACAGCACCGGGGAGCTGTTTTTT

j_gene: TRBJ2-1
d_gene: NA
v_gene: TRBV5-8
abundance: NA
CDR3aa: CASSSRLGTNEQFF
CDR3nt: TGTGCCAGCAGCTCGCGACTGGGGACAAATGAGCAGTTCTTC

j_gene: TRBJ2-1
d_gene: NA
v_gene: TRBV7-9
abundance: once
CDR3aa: CASSLELVATSYNEQFF
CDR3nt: TGTGCCAGCAGCTTAGAATTGGTAGCGACTTCCTACAATGAGCAGTTCTTC

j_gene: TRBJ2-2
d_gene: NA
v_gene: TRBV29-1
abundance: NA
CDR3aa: CSVESRDLNTGELFF
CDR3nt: TGCAGCGTTGAATCACGCGATTTGAACACCGGGGAGCTGTTTTTT

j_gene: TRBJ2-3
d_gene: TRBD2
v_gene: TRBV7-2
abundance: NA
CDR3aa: CASSLEGWLAGGPDTQYF
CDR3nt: TGTGCCAGCAGCTTAGAGGGGTGGCTAGCGGGTGGGCCAGATACGCAGTATTTT

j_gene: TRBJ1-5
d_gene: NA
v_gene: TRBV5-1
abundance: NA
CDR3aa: CASSTSGRLGQPQHF
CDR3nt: TGCGCCAGCAGCACGTCCGGGAGGTTAGGGCAGCCCCAGCATTTT

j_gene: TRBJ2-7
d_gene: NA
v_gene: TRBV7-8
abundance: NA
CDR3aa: CASSSTKTGPTDF
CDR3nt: TGTGCCAGCAGCTCAACAAAGACAGGCCCCACTGACTTC

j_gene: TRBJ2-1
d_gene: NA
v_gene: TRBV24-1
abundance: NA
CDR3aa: CATLSSYNEQFF
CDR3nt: TGTGCCACCCTGAGCTCCTACAATGAGCAGTTCTTC

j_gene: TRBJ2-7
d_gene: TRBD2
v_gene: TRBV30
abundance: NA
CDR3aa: CAWTPGGASSYEQYF
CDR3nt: TGTGCCTGGACCCCGGGAGGGGCCAGCTCCTACGAGCAGTACTTC

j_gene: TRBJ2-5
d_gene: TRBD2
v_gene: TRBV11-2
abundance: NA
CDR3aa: CASSFTGLAGGPALETQYF
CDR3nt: TGTGCCAGCAGTTTTACCGGACTAGCGGGGGGGCCCGCATTGGAGACCCAGTACTTC

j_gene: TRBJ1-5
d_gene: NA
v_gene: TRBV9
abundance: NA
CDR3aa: CASSSDYSNQPQHF
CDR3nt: TGTGCCAGCAGCTCAGACTATAGCAATCAGCCCCAGCATTTT

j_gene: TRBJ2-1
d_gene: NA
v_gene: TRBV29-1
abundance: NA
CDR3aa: CSVFMVVVNEQFF
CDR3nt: TGCAGCGTTTTTATGGTAGTAGTCAATGAGCAGTTCTTC

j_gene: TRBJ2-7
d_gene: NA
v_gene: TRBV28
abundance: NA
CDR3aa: CASSGSEQYF
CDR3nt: TGTGCCAGCTCGGGTTCCGAGCAGTACTTC

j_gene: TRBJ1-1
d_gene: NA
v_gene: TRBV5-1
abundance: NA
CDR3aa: CASSLGGVATEAFF
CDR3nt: TGCGCCAGCAGCTTGGGCGGGGTAGCCACTGAAGCTTTCTTT

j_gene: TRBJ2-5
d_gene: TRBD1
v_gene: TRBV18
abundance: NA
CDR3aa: CASSGTAQETQYF
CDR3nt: TGTGCCAGCTCAGGGACAGCCCAAGAGACCCAGTACTTC

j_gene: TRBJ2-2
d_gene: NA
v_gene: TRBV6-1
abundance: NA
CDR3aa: CASSEAKPTGELFF
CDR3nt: TGTGCCAGCAGTGAAGCAAAGCCCACCGGGGAGCTGTTTTTT

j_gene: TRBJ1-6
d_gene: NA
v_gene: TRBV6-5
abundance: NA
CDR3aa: CASSSGAAYNSPLHF
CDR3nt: TGTGCCAGCAGCTCAGGGGCGGCCTATAATTCACCCCTCCACTTT

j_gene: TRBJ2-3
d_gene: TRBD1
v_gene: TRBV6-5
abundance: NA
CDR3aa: CASSPTGGDTQYF
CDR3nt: TGTGCCAGCAGTCCTACAGGGGGCGATACGCAGTATTTT

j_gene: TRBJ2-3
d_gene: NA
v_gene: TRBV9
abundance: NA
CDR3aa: CASSPLWGDSTDTQYF
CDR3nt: TGTGCCAGCAGCCCCTTGTGGGGAGACAGCACAGATACGCAGTATTTT

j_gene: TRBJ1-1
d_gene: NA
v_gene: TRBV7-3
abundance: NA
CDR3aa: CASSLGSTGKAEAFF
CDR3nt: TGTGCCAGCAGCTTAGGGAGCACAGGGAAGGCTGAAGCTTTCTTT

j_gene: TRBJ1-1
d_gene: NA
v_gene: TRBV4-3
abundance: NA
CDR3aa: CASSQDAGNTEAFF
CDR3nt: TGCGCCAGCAGCCAAGATGCAGGGAACACTGAAGCTTTCTTT

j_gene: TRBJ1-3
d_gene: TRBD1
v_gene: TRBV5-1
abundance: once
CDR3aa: CASSLDYQGAPGNTIYF
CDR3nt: TGCGCCAGCAGCCTGGATTATCAGGGGGCGCCTGGAAACACCATATATTTT

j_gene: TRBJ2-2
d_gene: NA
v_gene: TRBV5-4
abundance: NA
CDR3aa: CASSLDLTGELFF
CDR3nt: TGTGCCAGCAGCTTGGATCTCACCGGGGAGCTGTTTTTT

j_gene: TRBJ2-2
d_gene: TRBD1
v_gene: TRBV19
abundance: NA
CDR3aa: CASSIRGTGELFF
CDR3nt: TGTGCCAGTAGTATCAGGGGGACCGGGGAGCTGTTTTTT

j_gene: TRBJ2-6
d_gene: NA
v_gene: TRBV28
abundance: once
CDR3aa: CASSSAPWPGAFSGANVLTF
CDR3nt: TGTGCCAGCAGTTCCGCTCCCTGGCCAGGGGCCTTCTCTGGGGCCAACGTCCTGACTTTC

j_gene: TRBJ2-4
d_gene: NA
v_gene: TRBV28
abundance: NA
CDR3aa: CASTHRDLAKNIQYF
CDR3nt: TGTGCCAGCACTCACAGGGACCTAGCCAAAAACATTCAGTACTTC

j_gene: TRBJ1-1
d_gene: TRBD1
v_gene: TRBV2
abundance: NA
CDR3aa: CASLDRGNTEAFF
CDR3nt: TGTGCCAGCTTGGACAGGGGGAACACTGAAGCTTTCTTT

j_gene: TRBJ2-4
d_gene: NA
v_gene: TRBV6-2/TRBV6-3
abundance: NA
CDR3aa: CASSYSLQGEGKNIQYF
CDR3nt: TGTGCCAGCAGTTACTCGCTACAGGGCGAGGGCAAAAACATTCAGTACTTC

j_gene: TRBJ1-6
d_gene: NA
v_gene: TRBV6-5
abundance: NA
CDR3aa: CASSYEGDNSPLHF
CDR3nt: TGTGCCAGCAGTTACGAAGGGGATAATTCACCCCTCCACTTT

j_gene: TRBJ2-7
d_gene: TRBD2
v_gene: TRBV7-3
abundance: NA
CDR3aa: CASSPLPAGNGGEQYF
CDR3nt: TGTGCCAGCAGCCCCCTACCAGCGGGGAACGGGGGGGAGCAGTACTTC

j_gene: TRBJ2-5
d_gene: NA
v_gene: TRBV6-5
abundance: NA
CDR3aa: CASTGGQGSEEQYF
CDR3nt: TGTGCCAGCACCGGAGGGCAGGGCTCGGAAGAGCAGTACTTC

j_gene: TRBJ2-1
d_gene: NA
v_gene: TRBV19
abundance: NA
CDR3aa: CASSPRGRISRDEQFF
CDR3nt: TGTGCCAGTAGTCCAAGAGGGAGGATCTCCCGGGATGAGCAGTTCTTC

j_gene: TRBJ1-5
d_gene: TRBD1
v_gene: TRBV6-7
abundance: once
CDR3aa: CASSCLTGENQPQHF
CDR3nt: TGTGCCAGCAGTTGCCTGACAGGGGAAAATCAGCCCCAGCATTTT

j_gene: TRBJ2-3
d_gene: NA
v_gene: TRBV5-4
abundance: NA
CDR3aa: CASSLSLGGVDTQYF
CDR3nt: TGTGCCAGCAGCTTGAGCTTAGGAGGAGTAGATACGCAGTATTTT

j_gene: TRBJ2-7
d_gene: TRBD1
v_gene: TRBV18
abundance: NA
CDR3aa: CASSPQQGADEQYF
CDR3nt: TGTGCCAGCTCACCTCAACAGGGGGCGGACGAGCAGTACTTC

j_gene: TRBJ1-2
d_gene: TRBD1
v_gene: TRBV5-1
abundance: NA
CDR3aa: CASSLGQGNYGYTF
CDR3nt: TGCGCCAGCAGCTTGGGACAGGGCAACTATGGCTACACCTTC

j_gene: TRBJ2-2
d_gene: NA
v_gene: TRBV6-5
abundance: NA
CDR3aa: CASSLGGETGELFF
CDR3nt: TGTGCCAGCAGTTTGGGGGGAGAAACCGGGGAGCTGTTTTTT

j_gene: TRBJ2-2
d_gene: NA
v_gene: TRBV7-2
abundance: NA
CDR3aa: CASSSYTGSPTGELFF
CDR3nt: TGTGCCAGCAGCTCCTATACAGGGTCCCCCACCGGGGAGCTGTTTTTT